The present TCR beta chain was sequenced within a study of blood T cell repertoires in COVID-19. The wider study: The cDNA or gDNA used as material had been derived from T cells, B-cell-depleted T cells, or PBMCs.

Per the original methods: Researchers report that nucleated cell counts were estimated from reference gene primer amplification. Sequencing was performed with immunoSEQ multiplex PCR; in TCRdb, only in-frame clones are kept and a portion is missing. From that table come the V and J calls and clone size; the DNA was used to work out D and trimming. The sample lists around 100,000 clones, 87% occurring once. The CDR3 extends over 11 amino acids. V lost 8 bases, J lost 6 bases, and 8 bases lay in between. Germline loops: CDR1 SGHTA, CDR2 FQGTGA. The V call is TRBV7-3, the J call TRBJ2-1; D is unresolved. The receptor was isolated from a man in his thirties or forties in a cohort sampled during active COVID-19. The sequenced material came from peripheral blood. The CDR3: CASGAVNEQFF. CDR3 nucleotide sequence: TGTGCCAGCGGAGCTGTCAATGAGCAGTTCTTC. The full variable domain, completed using reference TRBV7-3 and TRBJ2-1, is GAGVSQTPSNKVTEKGKYVELRCDPISGHTALYWYRQSLGQGPEFLIYFQGTGAADDSGLPNDRFFAVRPEGSVSTLKIQRTERGDSAVYLCASGAVNEQFFGPGTRLTVL.